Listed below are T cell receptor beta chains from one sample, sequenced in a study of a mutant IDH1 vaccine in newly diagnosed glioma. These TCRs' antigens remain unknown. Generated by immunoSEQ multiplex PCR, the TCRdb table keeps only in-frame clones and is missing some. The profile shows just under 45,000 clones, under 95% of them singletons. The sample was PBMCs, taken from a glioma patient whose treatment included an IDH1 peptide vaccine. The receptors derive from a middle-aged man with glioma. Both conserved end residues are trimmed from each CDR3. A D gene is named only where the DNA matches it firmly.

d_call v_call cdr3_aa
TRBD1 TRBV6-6 ASSPGQGRDQPQH
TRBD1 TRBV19 ASSATGPSAEQY
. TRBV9 ASSVFSGTLADTQY
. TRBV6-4 ASSMRAEETQY
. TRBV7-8 ASSLGESSYNEQF
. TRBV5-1 ASSLVRMNTEAF
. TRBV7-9 ASLQGTGNTIY
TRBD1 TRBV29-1 SAVTGALHNEQF
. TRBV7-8 ASSLSRANTGELF
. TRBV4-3 ASSQEGRVLTEAF
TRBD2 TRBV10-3 AIRVAGGPSTGELF
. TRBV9 ASSTRTESSYEQY
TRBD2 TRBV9 ASPFGREDEETQY
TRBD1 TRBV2 ASRRDRGFRETQY
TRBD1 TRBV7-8 ASRAGQGAVRYEQY
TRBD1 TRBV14 ASSPLLGQGASTEAF
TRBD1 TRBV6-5 ASSYSLQGIYNEQF
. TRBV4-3 ASSLGGSYEQY
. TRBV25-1 ASSEYNTEAF
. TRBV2 ASSEVAGPRNTEAF
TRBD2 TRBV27 ASTRGPLPGLAISTDTQY
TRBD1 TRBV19 ASSLNDRGTEAF
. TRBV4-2 ASSQGVQGSNQPQH
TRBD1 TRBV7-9 ASSPPTGTSPDTQY
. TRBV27 ASRPTPGPYYEQY
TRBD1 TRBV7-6 ASSLGVAQGLNNEQF
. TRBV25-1 ASSEGEVRLGYT
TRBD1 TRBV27 ASSGPGQGIYEQY
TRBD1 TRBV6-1 ASTHTGVGKLF
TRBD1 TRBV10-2 ASYRGLGTGELF
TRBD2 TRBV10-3 AISGTSGSRMASTDTQY
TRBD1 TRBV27 ASRGTGSNQPQH
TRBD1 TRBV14 ASSQDRGSAGNTIY
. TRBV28 AIGTPTYEQY
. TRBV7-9 ASSLVGQAGGYT
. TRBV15 ATSSDLFTAGRTEAF
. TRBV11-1 ASSSGYGYT
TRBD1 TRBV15 AARQSGTGLAKNIQY
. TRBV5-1 ASSLASFGPRNEQF
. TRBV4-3 ASSPKVDTGYGYT
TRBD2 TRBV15 ATSRVEAGGPYNEQF
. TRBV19 ASSNGLKGQAF
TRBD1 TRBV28 ASSWDRGPSYEQY
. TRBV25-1 ASSYQREQY
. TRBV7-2 ASTEGGTAHGYT
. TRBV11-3 ASSLSRGTGNTIY
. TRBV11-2 ASNDPTGSTDTQY
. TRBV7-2 ASSTRGQQTQY
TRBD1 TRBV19 ASSSLRDRGFGNQPQH
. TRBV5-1 ASSSPGLNEQF
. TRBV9 ASSARGFGLSHEQY